This T cell receptor (beta chain) was documented in a study of beta chain features in type 1 diabetes. Overall study results and limits: People with Type 1 diabetes carried modestly yet significantly shorter TCRB CDR3s in all four CD4+ subsets.

With regard to this clone: Its antigen is unknown.

Stem cell-like memory, regulatory, central memory and naive CD4+ cells were sorted via CD45RO/CCR7/CD25/CD127/CD95/CD27. Expressed TCRB transcripts were sequenced because the isolated RNA had all been reverse transcribed beforehand. The assay was immunoSEQ multiplex PCR, and TCRdb's table has in-frame clones only and misses some. The sample shows about 240,000 clones, roughly 13% of them seen only once. Germline CDR1 is SGHRS and CDR2 is YFSETQ. This CDR3 region has 15 residues. The V and J ends lost 2 bases and 0 bases respectively, with 10 bases between them. This sequence joins TRBV5-1 and TRBJ2-3; the D gene is possibly TRBD1 (6 bases). This sequence originates from a man aged 30 to 45 with type 1 diabetes. The sequencing sample was made of naive CD4+ T cells from blood. The CDR3, as DNA: TGCGCCAGCAGCTTACAGGGTCGGAGCACAGATACGCAGTATTTT. Encoded protein: CASSLQGRSTDTQYF.